This T cell receptor beta chain was sequenced in a study of CD8 T cells in Susac syndrome. Reverse transcription of about 0.5 to 1 ug RNA used random hexamers. The immunoSEQ assay covered 54 Vbeta and 13 Jbeta segments for CDR3. TCRdb itself ran the immunoSEQ multiplex PCR reads through MiXCR, one entry per CDR3 protein. This sample has around 160,000 distinct CDR3 sequences; about 93% occur once, and the top ten carry just over 0.13%. TCR beta sequencing was performed on blood CD8+ and CD4+ T cells. The V and J ends lost 1 base and 8 bases, in that order; junction bases with no gene match: 9. Germline CDR1 and CDR2: SGHRS and YFSETQ. CDR3 size: 15 residues.

J is TRBJ2-1 and V is TRBV5-1; 7 nucleotides match TRBD2. This receptor was taken from a human donor in good health. The sample was CD4+ T cells from PBMCs. CDR3 DNA sequence: TGCGCCAGCAGCTTGTCTCGCGGGGGTCGGGATGAGCAGTTCTTC. Its protein is CASSLSRGGRDEQFF.